This T cell receptor beta chain comes out of a study of blood T cell repertoires in COVID-19 (TCRdb year 2020). Background for the entire study: The collaborator samples originated in the United States, Italy and Spain and spanned the acute and convalescent phases of COVID-19. Nearly every sample came with metadata listing a de-identified subject ID, COVID-19 status, age in years and sex. The prospective study material was composed of cDNA or gDNA derived from T cells, B-cell-depleted T cells, or PBMCs. Deeply sampled blood TCRbeta repertoires from subjects exposed to, actively infected with, or recovered from COVID-19 were included in the dataset. The repertoires were released in a freely available public database intended as a resource for research on the immune response to SARS-CoV-2. Samples were obtained from the ongoing ImmuneRACE study (first 160 participants) and from over 1,000 subjects provided by 6 global collaborators. Where available, HLA class I and class II types were obtained from metadata supplied by the sample provider rather than from assay-based typing. The study at large found these results: The quantity of clinical and demographic metadata differed by source and by participant and was supplied without curation.

One collaborating source in Seattle enrolled patients while the patients were actively infected and followed the patients over time throughout the course of disease. The collaborating institutions used their own protocols to collect whole blood in K2EDTA tubes. For TCRbeta analysis, collaborators shipped samples as frozen whole blood, isolated PBMCs, or DNA extracted from either of those sample types. This clone was found a few times. Its antigen specificity is not known. Base-call qualities are not available, and no considerably larger clone is one nucleotide away. TCRbeta CDR3 regions were amplified from genomic DNA using the immunoSEQ Assay, a bias-controlled multiplex PCR. In the paper's pipeline: Nucleated cell counts per sample were estimated from amplification of reference gene primers within the assay. Sequence reads were collapsed and filtered to measure the absolute abundance of every unique TCRbeta CDR3 rearrangement. For each sample, productive Simpson clonality was calculated as the square root of Simpson's diversity index over productive rearrangements. TCRdb took over this immuneACCESS table, retaining in-frame rearrangements with V and J assigned. Such tables are incomplete; in checked studies, under half of the missing clones stem from an unresolved V gene, and the remainder is unexplained. The V and J calls and clone size were taken over from that table, and D and trimming were inferred from the DNA. Here the sample has 150,000 to 200,000 clones; around nine tenths occur a single time. Together, the top ten hold roughly an eighth of the sample.

The germline V end is reduced by 2 bases and the J end by 8 bases; junction bases left unmatched: 6. Via the germline V gene, CDR1 is MDHEN and CDR2 SYDVKM. The CDR3 contains 15 residues, cysteine and phenylalanine counted. Here the CDR3 DNA is all that survives: 45 bases in frame from base 1. This receptor was obtained from a woman between 65 and 79 years old with COVID-19, enrolled during active disease. Source material: peripheral blood. This sequence uses TRBV28 and TRBJ1-4; 9 central bases correspond to TRBD1. Here the CDR3 is given as CASSLEGQGWEKLFF. The base sequence is TGTGCCAGCAGTTTAGAGGGACAGGGATGGGAAAAACTGTTTTTT.